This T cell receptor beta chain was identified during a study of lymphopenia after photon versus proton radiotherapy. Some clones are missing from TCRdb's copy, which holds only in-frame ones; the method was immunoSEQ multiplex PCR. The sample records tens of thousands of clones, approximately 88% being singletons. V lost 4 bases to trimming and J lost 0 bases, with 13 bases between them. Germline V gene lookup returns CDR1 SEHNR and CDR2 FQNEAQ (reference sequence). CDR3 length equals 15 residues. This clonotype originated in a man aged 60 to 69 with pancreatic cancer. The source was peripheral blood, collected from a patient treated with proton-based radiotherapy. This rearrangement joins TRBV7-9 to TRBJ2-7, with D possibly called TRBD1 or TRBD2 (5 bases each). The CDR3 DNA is TGTGCCAGCAGCTCGGGACGGGTAAGCTCCTACGAGCAGTACTTC. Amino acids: CASSSGRVSSYEQYF. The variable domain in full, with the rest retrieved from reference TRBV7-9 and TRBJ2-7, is DTGVSQNPRHKITKRGQNVTFRCDPISEHNRLYWYRQTLGQGPEFLTYFQNEAQLEKSRLLSDRFSAERPKGSFSTLEIQRTEQGDSAMYLCASSSGRVSSYEQYFGPGTRLTVT.